A selection of T cell receptor beta chains follows, all from one sample in a study of beta chain features in type 1 diabetes. Generated by immunoSEQ multiplex PCR, the TCRdb table keeps only in-frame clones and is missing some. The data show under 70,000 clones, about 60% seen once. Material for sequencing was stem cell memory CD4+ T cells from blood. These receptor sequences come from a woman in her twenties or thirties with type 1 diabetes. Both conserved end residues are part of each CDR3. D genes are given only for firm matches.

TRBJ1-1	TRBV19	.	CASRDTGGTEAFF
TRBJ2-1	TRBV5-1	TRBD1	CASSFDRGTIPEQFF
TRBJ2-1	TRBV9	.	CASSVVPTPSANNEQFF
TRBJ2-2	TRBV9	.	CASSAMTGNTGELFF
TRBJ2-1	TRBV30	TRBD2	CAQDLAGGYNEQFF
TRBJ2-7	TRBV5-1	.	CASSLRSANGEAYEQYF
TRBJ1-5	TRBV19	TRBD1	CASRSTGTGRNQPQHF
TRBJ2-2	TRBV5-1	.	CASSLPDDTGELFF
TRBJ2-7	TRBV29-1	TRBD2	CSVGTSGRYDEQYF
TRBJ1-1	TRBV4-1	.	CASSQSSSLNTEAFF
TRBJ1-2	TRBV2	.	CASSPQGRDGYTF
TRBJ2-5	TRBV28	.	CASSLRGGAGRQETQYF
TRBJ1-2	TRBV19	TRBD1	CATRGTATFYGYTF